A single sample gave rise to the 17 T cell receptor beta chains below, sequenced in a study of T cells in Graves' hyperthyroidism and ophthalmopathy. RNA transcripts served as the template for amplifying TCR beta CDR3 regions. HTBI primers were used for first-round RT-PCR of the TCR CDR3. MiXCR was run by TCRdb on the multiplex PCR reads, yielding one entry per CDR3 protein. The sample has about 840,000 distinct CDR3 sequences; about 38% are singletons. Material: blood. The receptors were sampled from a man aged 18-30 years with Graves' hyperthyroidism.

The chain employs TRBV20-1 and TRBJ2-7, with D possibly matching TRBD2 (6 bases). CDR1 and CDR2 from the germline V gene are DFQATT and SNEGSKA (reference sequence). V was trimmed by 3 bases and J by 7 bases, leaving 19 bases between them. The CDR3 covers 14 residues. CDR3 region: CSARAGLSRGEQYF. The CDR3 DNA follows: TGCAGTGCTAGGGCCGGATTAAGCCGGGGGGAGCAGTACTTC.

This CDR3 is CSAYGTGPYGYTF. The DNA of the CDR3 is TGCAGTGCGTATGGGACAGGCCCCTATGGCTACACCTTC. The chain joins TRBV20-1 to TRBJ1-2; TRBD1 matches 8 bases. Per germline, CDR1 DFQATT and CDR2 SNEGSKA (reference sequence). The CDR3 is made up of 13 amino acids. J gave up 4 bases and V 6 bases, and 7 bases lay outside the gene matches.

This clonotype was seen ten or more times. The V call is TRBV20-1, the J call TRBJ2-5; TRBD2 might be the D (7 bases). Germline CDR1 DFQATT, CDR2 SNEGSKA (reference sequence). The CDR3 has 14 amino acids. Deletions cut 1 base from V and 5 bases from J, with 14 bases between. The chain's CDR3 is CSARVGRGGETQYF. The CDR3 bases are TGCAGTGCTAGAGTGGGCAGGGGAGGGGAGACCCAGTACTTC.

This clonotype was found a few times. This rearrangement joins TRBV13 to TRBJ1-6, with unresolved D. In germline, CDR1 is PRHDT, CDR2 FYEKMQ (reference sequence). The CDR3 is 15 amino acids. The germline V and J ends were trimmed by 0 bases and 5 bases, with 8 bases remaining between them. The CDR3 is CASSLGAGDNSPLHF. The CDR3 nucleotides read TGTGCCAGCAGCTTAGGGGCCGGGGATAATTCACCCCTCCACTTT.

J is TRBJ1-2 and V is TRBV5-1; D ambiguous. The CDR3 length is 13 residues. Germline V lookup: CDR1 SGHRS, CDR2 YFSETQ. V was pared by 0 bases and J by 7 bases, with 10 bases between. The CDR3 coding sequence is TGCGCCAGCAGCTTGGATCGGGGATCTGGCTACACCTTC. Protein: CASSLDRGSGYTF. Full variable domain (outside the CDR3, taken from reference TRBV5-1 and TRBJ1-2): KAGVTQTPRYLIKTRGQQVTLSCSPISGHRSVSWYQQTPGQGLQFLFEYFSETQRNKGNFPGRFSGRQFSNSRSEMNVSTLELGDSALYLCASSLDRGSGYTFGSGTRLTVV.

This clonotype was detected a few times. The rearrangement uses TRBV19 and TRBJ2-2; no clear D gene. The length of the CDR3 is 14 residues. The V end was cut by 3 bases, the J end by 4 bases, with 9 bases between. The germline V gene has CDR1 LNHDA and CDR2 SQIVND (reference sequence). The CDR3 DNA reads TGTGCCAGTAGTATTGGTCTACCCACCGGGGAGCTGTTTTTT. Translating it yields CASSIGLPTGELFF.

V gene TRBV5-5 combines with J gene TRBJ2-5; D uncertain. Germline V gives CDR1 SGHKS, CDR2 YYEKEE (reference sequence). With 4 bases removed from V and 1 base from J, the gap between germline ends came to 11 bases. The CDR3 loop spans 14 amino acids. CDR3 sequence reads: CASSPAKSQETQYF. The CDR3 nucleotides are TGTGCCAGCAGCCCTGCTAAATCCCAAGAGACCCAGTACTTC. Complete variable domain (other parts from reference TRBV5-5 and TRBJ2-5): DAGVTQSPTHLIKTRGQQVTLRCSPISGHKSVSWYQQVLGQGPQFIFQYYEKEERGRGNFPDRFSARQFPNYSSELNVNALLLGDSALYLCASSPAKSQETQYFGPGTRLLVL.

This clonotype appeared a few times. One end of the junction does not line up with germline, which may come from a read error. The chain uses TRBV5-5 and TRBJ1-4; D may be TRBD1 (6 bases). This CDR3 is 15 amino acids long. The germline gives CDR1 SGHKS, CDR2 YYEKEE (reference sequence). The CDR3 region is CASSQLTGIETKLFF. The CDR3 coding sequence is TGCGCCAGCAGCCAACTTACAGGGATAGAAACAAAACTGTTTTTT.

The sample holds a few counts of this clonotype. The rearrangement links TRBV20-1 to TRBJ2-2; D is unresolved. This CDR3 has 12 residues. Per the germline V gene, CDR1 is DFQATT and CDR2 is SNEGSKA (reference sequence). V gave up 3 bases and J gave up 7 bases, with 9 bases separating them. The CDR3 coding sequence is TGCAGTGCTAGGGTTGGGGACGGGGAGCTGTTTTTT. Translated: CSARVGDGELFF.

The chain links TRBV19 to TRBJ2-5, with unresolved D. The germline V gene has CDR1 LNHDA and CDR2 SQIVND (reference sequence). This CDR3 comprises 13 residues. V was pared by 6 bases and J by 2 bases, with 10 bases between. CDR3 sequence (DNA): TGTGCCAGTAGGATGGCATATCAAGAGACCCAGTACTTC. Its protein product is CASRMAYQETQYF.

The chain recombines TRBV20-1 with TRBJ2-2, with 8 bases aligning to TRBD2. The trim removed 6 bases at V and 3 bases at J, leaving 15 bases unmatched. CDR3 length: 17 amino acids. Germline V gives CDR1 DFQATT, CDR2 SNEGSKA (reference sequence). The CDR3 region is CSAQGVVAGSDTGELFF. CDR3 in DNA: TGCAGTGCCCAAGGCGTGGTAGCGGGAAGCGACACCGGGGAGCTGTTTTTT.

To note about this clonotype: The junction does not match germline at one end; this may be a read error. The chain uses TRBV9 and TRBJ2-2; TRBD1 matches 7 bases. CDR1 is SGDLS and CDR2 is YYNGEE in the germline V gene. CDR3 size: 16 residues. CDR3 bases: TGCGCCAGCAGCCAATACCCGGGACAGCCAACCGGGGAGCTGTTTTTT. Its protein is CASSQYPGQPTGELFF.

The chain has TRBV20-1 and TRBJ2-5; 8 bases line up with TRBD2. The CDR3 length is 15 residues. CDR1 is DFQATT, CDR2 SNEGSKA, per germline (reference sequence). The junction had 9 bases not matched to a gene; V was cut back by 5 bases and J by 1 base. In nucleotides, the CDR3 is TGCAGTGCTCTTCAGGCGGGAGGCCTCCAAGAGACCCAGTACTTC. This codes for CSALQAGGLQETQYF.

As for this clonotype: Being one base from a much bigger clone, this may be a read error. The V gene is TRBV19, the J gene TRBJ1-5, with D uncertain. V shed 0 bases and J shed 3 bases, with 6 bases lying between them. Germline V gene lookup returns CDR1 LNHDA and CDR2 SQIVND (reference sequence). The CDR3 length is 14 residues. The CDR3 DNA sequence: TGTGCCAGTAGTATAGATCGGGCCAATCAGCCCCAGCATTTT. Encoded protein: CASSIDRANQPQHF.

This clonotype was counted many times. The chain couples TRBV19 to TRBJ2-6; no reliable D call. Trimming removed 10 bases at V and 1 base at J, with 11 bases between. The CDR3 totals 14 residues. CDR1 is LNHDA and CDR2 is SQIVND in the germline V gene (reference sequence). CDR3 nucleotides: TGTGCCACCCCTTCTGATTCTGGGGCCAACGTCCTGACTTTC. It codes for CATPSDSGANVLTF.

V is TRBV7-9 and J is TRBJ2-5; 12 nucleotides align to TRBD2. The trim removed 5 bases at V and 2 bases at J, leaving 9 bases unmatched. CDR1 and CDR2 from the germline V gene are SEHNR and FQNEAQ (reference sequence). The CDR3 is 17 amino acids. The CDR3 sequence: CASSQGTSGGFQETQYF. For the CDR3, the DNA is TGTGCCAGCAGCCAGGGTACTAGCGGGGGGTTTCAAGAGACCCAGTACTTC.

This clonotype was recorded at least ten times. The chain is built from TRBV5-1 and TRBJ2-7; weak D call: TRBD1 (5 bases). Germline V gene data show CDR1 as SGHRS and CDR2 as YFSETQ. The CDR3 is made up of 13 amino acids. Trimming pared 2 bases from V and 7 bases from J, leaving 13 bases between. As DNA, the CDR3 is TGCGCCAGCAGCTTCCAGGGTGTTGGTGAGCAGTACTTC. Protein sequence: CASSFQGVGEQYF. Supplemented by reference TRBV5-1 and TRBJ2-7, the full variable domain reads KAGVTQTPRYLIKTRGQQVTLSCSPISGHRSVSWYQQTPGQGLQFLFEYFSETQRNKGNFPGRFSGRQFSNSRSEMNVSTLELGDSALYLCASSFQGVGEQYFGPGTRLTVT.